This TCR beta chain was obtained from a study of T cell changes during pregnancy in multiple sclerosis. This CDR3 has 15 amino acids. Germline CDR1 MNHNS, CDR2 SASEGT. The junction had 10 bases not matched to a gene; V was cut back by 10 bases and J by 1 base. Some clones are missing from TCRdb's copy, which holds only in-frame ones; the method was immunoSEQ multiplex PCR. The table records about 68,000 clones, 90% of them present only once. The clonotype originates from a female donor with multiple sclerosis, enrolled in a pregnancy study. Sequenced material: peripheral blood, taken in the third trimester of pregnancy. The chain employs TRBV6-1 and TRBJ2-7, with 10 bases identical to TRBD1. The CDR3 sequence is CATDLGQGGSYEQYF. In DNA form, the CDR3 reads TGTGCCACCGACCTCGGACAGGGGGGATCCTACGAGCAGTACTTC.